A single sample is the source of the 23 T cell receptor beta chains below, sequenced in a study of tissue T cells after allogeneic stem cell transplantation. TCRdb's table, derived via immunoSEQ multiplex PCR, lists solely in-frame clones and lacks some. Of approximately 47,000 clones in the sample, around 73% were seen once. The sequenced material came from sorted cells pooled from one or two spleens. These receptors originate from a pool of C57BL/6 mice in good health.

To note about this clone: Genes and germline come from the mouse. The missing CDR3 end, 1 residue past where the read stops, is filled in from the germline J gene. V and J are TRBV29 and TRBJ1-3; D call uncertain. Germline loops: CDR1 MSHET, CDR2 SYDVDS. CDR3 length: 15 residues. V was cut by 1 base and J by 0 bases, with 7 bases left in between. CDR3: CASSLLTNSGNTLYF. The DNA read from the CDR3 is TGTGCTAGCAGTTTATTGACAAATTCTGGAAATACGCTCTAT.

About this clone: Germline and genes here are mouse. From the germline J gene comes the end of the CDR3, since the read stops 1 residue before it. The V gene is TRBV19, the J gene TRBJ2-3, with a tentative D call TRBD1 (5 bases). Trimming shortened V by 0 bases and J by 0 bases, and 8 bases separated the two germline ends. The CDR3 has 15 amino acids. Looked up from germline, CDR1 is FNHDT and CDR2 is SITEND (reference sequence). The CDR3 reads CASSIGTSSAETLYF. The sequenced CDR3 bases are TGTGCCAGCAGTATAGGGACATCTAGTGCAGAAACGCTGTAT.

Worth noting for this clone: Mouse gene names apply. The missing CDR3 end, 1 residue past where the read stops, is filled in from the germline J gene. V and J are TRBV2 and TRBJ2-1; 9 bases align to TRBD2. The CDR3 runs 16 residues. V lost 4 bases, J lost 1 base, and 5 bases stayed unmatched. Germline V CDR1 and CDR2: LGHNA, YSYQKL. The CDR3: CASSPGWGGNYAEQFF. Incomplete CDR3 DNA: TGTGCCAGCAGCCCCGGCTGGGGGGGGAACTATGCTGAGCAGTTC.

About this clone itself: Mouse gene names apply. Read data end 1 residue before the CDR3 end; the end is taken from the germline J gene. J is TRBJ2-2 and V is TRBV31; D is possibly TRBD1 (7 bases). Germline loops: CDR1 GKSSPN, CDR2 SITVG. Trimming took 0 bases from V and 4 from J, leaving 12 bases between them. This CDR3 has 15 residues. The CDR3 sequence is CAWSLRGPATGQLYF. The sequenced part of the CDR3 DNA is TGTGCCTGGAGTCTAAGGGGGCCCGCCACCGGGCAGCTCTAC.

Of note for this clone: Each gene name is a mouse one. The sequenced fragment ends 1 residue before the CDR3 boundary, so the rest is inferred from the germline J gene. V usage is TRBV13-2 and J usage is TRBJ1-1, with 8 bases lining up with TRBD1. Germline V gene lookup returns CDR1 NNHNN and CDR2 SYGAGS (reference sequence). The CDR3 runs to 16 residues. The trim removed 0 bases at V and 3 bases at J, leaving 7 bases unmatched. CDR3 loop: CASGDAQGAKDTEVFF. The DNA read from the CDR3 is TGTGCCAGCGGTGATGCGCAGGGGGCGAAGGACACAGAAGTCTTC.

A note on this clone: Germline and genes here are mouse. The CDR3 end falls 1 residue outside the read, so it is completed with the germline J gene. This chain joins TRBV20 and TRBJ1-4, with 8 bases aligning to TRBD1. The V gene's germline CDR1 is GFQATS and CDR2 STVNSAI. The CDR3 is made up of 12 amino acids. V lost 7 bases, J lost 3 bases, and 1 base stayed unmatched. This chain's CDR3 is CGVTGANERLFF. CDR3 DNA (partial): TGTGGTGTGACAGGGGCCAACGAAAGATTATTT.

With regard to this clone: Gene and germline names: mouse. The CDR3 is cut off 1 residue early in the read; its end comes from the germline J gene. The chain combines TRBV26 with TRBJ1-3; the D is unclear. This CDR3 has 12 residues. The germline V gene has CDR1 KGHPV and CDR2 FQNQEV (reference sequence). The ends were cut back, 8 bases at V and 0 bases at J, with 5 bases in the middle. This chain's CDR3 is CASRASGNTLYF. CDR3 DNA, as far as it was read: TGTGCCAGCCGGGCTTCTGGAAATACGCTCTAT.

With respect to this clone: Gene names and germline match the mouse. Read sequence stops 1 residue before the CDR3 end, and the germline J gene provides the missing end. J is TRBJ2-3 and V is TRBV16, with 10 positions matching TRBD2. The CDR3 is made up of 17 amino acids. V was clipped by 0 bases and J by 0 bases; unmatched bases: 3. The germline V gene encodes CDR1 SGHSA and CDR2 FRNQAP. CDR3 loop: CASSLDRTGGSAETLYF. Incomplete CDR3 DNA: TGTGCAAGCAGCTTAGATAGGACTGGGGGTAGTGCAGAAACGCTGTAT. Full variable domain (missing parts from reference TRBV16 and TRBJ2-3): NAGVIQTPRHKVTGKGQEATLWCEPISGHSAVFWYRQTIVQGLEFLTYFRNQAPIDDSGMPKERFSAQMPNQSHSTLKIQSTQPQDSAVYLCASSLDRTGGSAETLYFGSGTRLTVL.

Of note for this clone: Here the gene names and germline are mouse. The read finishes 1 residue shy of the CDR3 end, and the germline J gene is used to complete it. The V gene is TRBV2, the J gene TRBJ2-5; D unclear. This CDR3 contains 15 residues. CDR1 is LGHNA and CDR2 is YSYQKL in the germline V gene. V was cut by 0 bases and J by 0 bases, with 7 bases left in between. CDR3 sequence: CASSQDGNNQDTQYF. The part of the CDR3 DNA that was read is TGTGCCAGCAGCCAAGACGGCAATAACCAAGACACCCAGTAC.

This clone was observed a handful of times. All gene names here are mouse names. The read finishes 1 residue shy of the CDR3 end, and the germline J gene is used to complete it. V and J are TRBV24 and TRBJ2-2; no clear D gene. Germline-derived CDR1 and CDR2 are KGHTA and FRNEEI. V was shortened by 2 bases and J by 1 base, with 5 bases between the two germline ends. The CDR3 extends over 14 amino acids. CDR3 bases read: TGTGCCAGCAGTCTGGGGGTAAACACCGGGCAGCTCTAC. Amino acid sequence: CASSLGVNTGQLY. In full, the CDR3 is CASSLGVNTGQLYF.

Turning to this clone: Genes here carry mouse names. The read falls 1 residue short of the CDR3 end, and the missing part is taken from the germline J gene. The V call is TRBV13-1, the J call TRBJ1-5; TRBD1 is a possible D gene (6 bases). The CDR3 spans 12 residues. Germline-derived CDR1 and CDR2 are NSHNY and SYGAGN. Trimming took off 2 bases at V and 9 bases at J, with 9 bases between the two ends. CDR3: CASSEDSRAPLF. CDR3 DNA, as far as it was read: TGTGCCAGCAGTGAGGACAGCCGGGCTCCGCTT.

Remarks on this clone: Any gene name here is a mouse gene name. The CDR3 end lies 1 residue beyond the end of the read and is filled in from the germline J gene. V is TRBV13-2 and J is TRBJ1-2; D ambiguous. The CDR3 is 13 amino acids. Germline V gene sequence: CDR1 NNHNN, CDR2 SYGAGS (reference sequence). V lost 0 bases to trimming and J lost 3 bases, with 6 bases between them. The CDR3 here is CASGDARYSDYTF. The sequenced CDR3 bases are TGTGCCAGCGGTGATGCAAGGTACTCCGACTACACC.

Details on this clone: Mouse germline and gene names are used. The CDR3 goes on 1 residue after the read ends, and that part is filled in from the germline J gene. Distinct nucleotide sequences in the sample also encode this CDR3. The chain is built from TRBV5 and TRBJ2-4, with TRBD2 matching 8 bases. The CDR3 loop spans 14 amino acids. CDR1 and CDR2 (germline): LGHNA, YNLKQL (reference sequence). Trimming removed 0 bases from V and 6 bases from J; junction bases left unmatched: 2. The CDR3 reads CASSQELGGNTLYF. CDR3 bases read: TGTGCCAGCAGCCAAGAGCTGGGGGGCAACACCTTGTAC.

The table lists this clone with a few counts. Genes and germline are mouse. The read terminates 1 residue ahead of where the CDR3 ends, so the germline J gene completes it. J is TRBJ2-7 and V is TRBV29, with 11 nucleotides matching TRBD2. CDR1 and CDR2 from the germline V gene are MSHET and SYDVDS. V lost 5 bases to trimming and J lost 6 bases; unmatched junction nucleotides: 9. This CDR3 is built from 15 residues. The CDR3 is CASSEDWGALGEQYF. The part of the CDR3 DNA that was read is TGTGCTAGCAGTGAGGACTGGGGGGCCTTGGGTGAACAGTAC.

Remarks on this clone: Here the gene names and germline are mouse. The read halts 1 residue ahead of the CDR3 end, with the missing end drawn from the germline J gene. V is TRBV29 and J is TRBJ2-1; 12 bases map to TRBD1. The CDR3 runs 15 residues. Losses at the gene ends were 2 bases for V and 6 bases for J; bases not matched to a gene: 2. CDR1 is MSHET and CDR2 is SYDVDS in the germline V gene. The sequenced part of the CDR3 DNA is TGTGCTAGCAGTTTAGGGGACAGGGGGCGTGCTGAGCAGTTC. Its translation: CASSLGDRGRAEQF. The whole CDR3 sequence reads CASSLGDRGRAEQFF.

Worth noting for this clone: Mouse names are used for the genes. Sequencing ends 1 residue short of the CDR3 end; the germline J gene provides the rest. V and J are TRBV13-3 and TRBJ2-3, with 8 positions matching TRBD1. There are 14 residues in the CDR3. The junction had 3 bases not matched to a gene; V was cut back by 3 bases and J by 3 bases. Per the germline V gene, CDR1 is NNHDY and CDR2 is SYVADS. This CDR3 is CASSARQGAETLYF. The sequenced CDR3 bases are TGTGCCAGCAGTGCGCGACAGGGGGCAGAAACGCTGTAT.

This clone was counted only a few times. Gene and germline names: mouse. The CDR3 goes on 1 residue after the read ends, and that part is filled in from the germline J gene. The gene calls are TRBV16 and TRBJ2-7; 7 positions agree with TRBD1. The CDR3 is made up of 13 amino acids. Per the germline V gene, CDR1 is SGHSA and CDR2 is FRNQAP. The V gene end was trimmed by 2 bases and the J gene end by 4 bases; junction bases not matched to a gene: 2. The CDR3 here is CASSLSGQYEQYF. The CDR3 bases that were read are TGTGCAAGCAGCTTATCGGGACAGTATGAACAGTAC.

Concerning this clone: The gene names here belong to mouse. From the germline J gene comes the end of the CDR3, since the read stops 1 residue before it. This sequence joins TRBV13-1 and TRBJ1-3; D is ambiguous. Trimming cost V 3 bases and J 0 bases, with 10 bases left between them. The germline CDR1 and CDR2 sequences are NSHNY and SYGAGN. CDR3 length equals 15 residues. The part of the CDR3 DNA that was read is TGTGCCAGCAGTGTCCCGGGCCATTCTGGAAATACGCTCTAT. Translated, it gives CASSVPGHSGNTLY. The CDR3 in its entirety is CASSVPGHSGNTLYF.

A word on this clone: The genes and germline here are from mouse. The read terminates 1 residue before the CDR3 end, so the remaining end is supplied by the germline J gene. The chain combines TRBV31 with TRBJ2-5; D uncertain. The germline CDR1 and CDR2 sequences are GKSSPN and SITVG. The CDR3 contains 11 residues. Trimming shortened V by 3 bases and J by 3 bases, and 4 bases separated the two germline ends. The covered CDR3 bases are TGTGCCTGGAGCCTACAAGACACCCAGTAC. Translated, it gives CAWSLQDTQY. In full, the CDR3 is CAWSLQDTQYF. Full variable domain (missing parts from reference TRBV31 and TRBJ2-5): AQTIHQWPVAEIKAVGSPLSLGCTIKGKSSPNLYWYWQATGGTLQQLFYSITVGQVESVVQLNLSASRPKDDQFILSTEKLLLSHSGFYLCAWSLQDTQYFGPGTRLLVL.

Turning to this clone: One junction end disagrees with the germline gene, perhaps due to a read error. Gene names and germline match the mouse. The read comes to an end 1 residue before the CDR3 does, leaving the germline J gene to fill in the end. The chain has TRBV19 and TRBJ1-4; a weak D match, TRBD1 (6 bases). CDR1 is FNHDT and CDR2 is SITEND in the germline V gene (reference sequence). The CDR3 is 15 amino acids. CDR3 amino acids: CASRNGTISDERLFF. Incomplete CDR3 DNA: TGTGCCAGCAGAAACGGGACAATTTCCGACGAAAGATTATTT.

About this clone itself: Any gene name here is a mouse gene name. Read data end 1 residue before the CDR3 end; the end is taken from the germline J gene. The rearrangement links TRBV13-2 to TRBJ2-5; D gene ambiguous. This CDR3 is 13 amino acids long. Germline V gives CDR1 NNHNN, CDR2 SYGAGS (reference sequence). Trimming took off 5 bases at V and 6 bases at J, with 13 bases between the two ends. CDR3 residues: CASGREPGDTQYF. CDR3 DNA (partial): TGTGCCAGCGGCCGGGAACCGGGGGACACCCAGTAC.

This clone was seen a few times. Gene labels here are mouse ones. Read sequence stops 1 residue before the CDR3 end, and the germline J gene provides the missing end. The genes are TRBV12-1 and TRBJ2-7; D is uncertain. Per the germline V gene, CDR1 is SGHSN and CDR2 is HYEKVE. The CDR3 has 10 residues. V was shortened by 4 bases and J by 0 bases, with 0 bases between the two germline ends. The CDR3 here is CASSSYEQYF. The CDR3 bases that were read are TGTGCCAGCTCCTCCTATGAACAGTAC.

On this clone itself: The genes are named according to mouse. The DNA ends 1 residue before the CDR3 does, and the rest of the CDR3 is filled in from the germline J gene. V and J are TRBV26 and TRBJ2-7; unclear D gene. The CDR3 totals 10 residues. The germline V gene encodes CDR1 KGHPV and CDR2 FQNQEV (reference sequence). The germline V and J ends were trimmed by 4 bases and 5 bases, with 3 bases remaining between them. The CDR3: CASSPDEQYF. CDR3 DNA, as far as it was read: TGTGCCAGCAGTCCGGATGAACAGTAC.